This entry features one T cell receptor beta chain sequence. This clone was seen a single time. There is no known antigen for this receptor. No qualities accompany the bases; no much larger clone lies one base away. One collaborating source in Seattle enrolled patients while the patients were actively infected and followed the patients over time throughout the course of disease. Whole blood was collected in K2EDTA tubes by collaborating institutions according to the institutions' own protocols. For TCRbeta analysis, collaborators shipped samples in one of three forms: frozen whole blood, isolated PBMCs, or DNA extracted from either of those sample types. This record comes from a study of blood T cell repertoires in COVID-19 (dated by TCRdb to about 2020). Study-wide context: Samples covering the acute and convalescent phases of COVID-19 were provided by collaborators in the United States, Italy and Spain. The material from the prospective study consisted of cDNA or gDNA derived from T cells, B-cell-depleted T cells, or PBMCs. A freely available public database, intended as a resource for researchers studying the immune response to SARS-CoV-2, is where the repertoires were released. HLA class I and class II types, where available, came from metadata supplied by the sample provider rather than from assay-based typing. The samples were drawn from two sources: the first 160 participants of the ongoing ImmuneRACE study, and over 1,000 subjects contributed by 6 global collaborators. Deeply sampled blood TCRbeta repertoires from subjects exposed to, actively infected with, or recovered from COVID-19 were included in the dataset. The sample metadata nearly always contained a de-identified subject ID, COVID-19 status, age in years and sex. What the authors observed across the whole study: The quantity of clinical and demographic metadata differed by source and by participant and was supplied without curation.

The germline V gene specifies ENHRY as CDR1 and SYGVKD as CDR2. Cut back by 4 bases and 1 base, the V and J ends lie 9 bases apart. Taken from cysteine to phenylalanine, the CDR3 has 14 residues. CDR3 DNA is the only sequence kept; it has 42 bases, read in frame from the first base. The immunoSEQ Assay, a bias-controlled multiplex PCR, was used to amplify TCRbeta CDR3 regions from genomic DNA. Turning to the authors' computational methods: Within the assay, amplification of reference gene primers was used to estimate how many nucleated cells each sample contained. Sequence reads were collapsed and filtered to measure the absolute abundance of every unique TCRbeta CDR3 rearrangement. Productive Simpson clonality was computed per sample as the square root of Simpson's diversity index over productive rearrangements. Entries here come from immuneACCESS through TCRdb and include only in-frame sequences with V and J called. Some clones fail to appear in such tables; in the studies checked, an unresolved V gene covers under half of the shortfall, and the cause of the remainder is unknown. That table is the source of V, J and clone size, and D and trimming were worked out from the DNA. Across this sample there are approximately 180,000 clones, with 85% to 90% seen only once. Together, the top ten hold 15% to 20% of the sample.

The specimen sequenced was peripheral blood. This receptor chain uses TRBV10-3 and TRBJ2-3; TRBD1 is perhaps the D gene, given 5 matching bases. The TCR was taken from a person aged 65 to 79 with COVID-19, enrolled during active disease. The CDR3 protein sequence reads: CAISASRGTDTQYF. The DNA is as follows: TGTGCCATCAGTGCGAGCAGGGGCACAGATACGCAGTATTTT.